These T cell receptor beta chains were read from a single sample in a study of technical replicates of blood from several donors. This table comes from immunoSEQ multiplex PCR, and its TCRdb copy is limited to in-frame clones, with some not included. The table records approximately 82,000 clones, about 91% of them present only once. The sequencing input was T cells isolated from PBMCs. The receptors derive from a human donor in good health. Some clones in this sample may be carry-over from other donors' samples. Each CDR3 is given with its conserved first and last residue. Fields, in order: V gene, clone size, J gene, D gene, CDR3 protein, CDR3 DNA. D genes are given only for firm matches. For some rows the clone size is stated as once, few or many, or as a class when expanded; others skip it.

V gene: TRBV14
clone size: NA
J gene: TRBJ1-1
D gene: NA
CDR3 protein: CASSQGGTTEAFF
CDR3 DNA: TGTGCCAGCAGCCAGGGGGGGACCACTGAAGCTTTCTTT

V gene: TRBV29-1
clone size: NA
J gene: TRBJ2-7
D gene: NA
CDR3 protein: CSVEIRAYEQYF
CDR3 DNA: TGCAGCGTTGAAATCAGGGCGTACGAGCAGTACTTC

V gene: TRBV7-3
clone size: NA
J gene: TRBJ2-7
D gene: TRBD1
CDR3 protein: CASSFGQGWEQYF
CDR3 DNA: TGTGCCAGCAGCTTCGGACAGGGCTGGGAGCAGTACTTC

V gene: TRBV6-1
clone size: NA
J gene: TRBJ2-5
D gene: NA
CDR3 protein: CASSESRREQETQYF
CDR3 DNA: TGTGCCAGCAGTGAGTCGCGCCGGGAGCAAGAGACCCAGTACTTC

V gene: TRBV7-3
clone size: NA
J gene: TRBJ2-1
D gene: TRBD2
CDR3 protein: CASSLGLAGGAEQFF
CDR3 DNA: TGTGCCAGCAGCTTGGGACTAGCGGGAGGAGCTGAGCAGTTCTTC

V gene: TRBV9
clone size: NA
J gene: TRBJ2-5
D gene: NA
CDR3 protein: CASSVGLSETQYF
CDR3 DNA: TGTGCCAGCAGCGTAGGGCTTTCAGAGACCCAGTACTTC

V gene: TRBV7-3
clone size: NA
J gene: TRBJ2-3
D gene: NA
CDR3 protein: CASSLLAGSWTDTQYF
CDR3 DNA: TGTGCCAGCAGCTTATTAGCCGGGAGTTGGACAGATACGCAGTATTTT

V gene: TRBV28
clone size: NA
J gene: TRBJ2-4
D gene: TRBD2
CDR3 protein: CASSYEPKAGAKNIQYF
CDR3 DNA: TGTGCCAGCAGTTACGAGCCAAAAGCGGGGGCCAAAAACATTCAGTACTTC

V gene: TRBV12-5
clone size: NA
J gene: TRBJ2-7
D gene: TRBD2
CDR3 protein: CASQALAGDEQYF
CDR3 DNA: TGTGCTAGCCAAGCCCTAGCGGGGGACGAGCAGTACTTC

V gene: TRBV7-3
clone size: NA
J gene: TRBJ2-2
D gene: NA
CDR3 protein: CASSFLTGSHTGELFF
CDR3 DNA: TGTGCCAGCAGCTTCCTAACAGGGTCACACACCGGGGAGCTGTTTTTT

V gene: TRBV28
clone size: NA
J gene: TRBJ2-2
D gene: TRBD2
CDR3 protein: CASSLLPGRVINGELFF
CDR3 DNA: TGTGCCAGCAGTTTATTGCCGGGGAGGGTTATCAACGGGGAGCTGTTTTTT

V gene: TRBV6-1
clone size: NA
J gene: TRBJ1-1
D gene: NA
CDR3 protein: CASGNRAKTEAFF
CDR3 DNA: TGTGCCAGCGGTAACAGGGCTAAGACTGAAGCTTTCTTT

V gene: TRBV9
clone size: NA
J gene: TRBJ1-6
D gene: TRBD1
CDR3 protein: CASSVNAGGDSPLHF
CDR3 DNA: TGTGCCAGCAGCGTAAATGCAGGGGGTGATTCACCCCTCCACTTT

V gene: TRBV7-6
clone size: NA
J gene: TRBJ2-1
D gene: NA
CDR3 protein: CASSDSGDYNEQFF
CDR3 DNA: TGTGCCAGCAGCGATAGCGGAGACTACAATGAGCAGTTCTTC

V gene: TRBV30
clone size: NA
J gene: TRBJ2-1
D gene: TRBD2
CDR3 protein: CAWMVGAPLAGHNEQFF
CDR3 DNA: TGTGCCTGGATGGTGGGGGCGCCGCTAGCGGGACACAATGAGCAGTTCTTC

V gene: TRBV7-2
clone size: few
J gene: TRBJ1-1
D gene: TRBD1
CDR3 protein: CASSPGGGKGNTEAFF
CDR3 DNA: TGTGCCAGCAGCCCAGGGGGCGGGAAAGGAAACACTGAAGCTTTCTTT

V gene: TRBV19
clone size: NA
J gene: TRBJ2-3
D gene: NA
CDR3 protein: CASSSRLDADTQYF
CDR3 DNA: TGTGCCAGTAGTTCGAGACTAGATGCAGATACGCAGTATTTT

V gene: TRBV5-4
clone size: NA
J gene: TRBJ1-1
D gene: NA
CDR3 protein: CASSRTVLGYGAEAFF
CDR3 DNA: TGTGCCAGCAGCAGGACAGTGCTCGGTTACGGCGCTGAAGCTTTCTTT

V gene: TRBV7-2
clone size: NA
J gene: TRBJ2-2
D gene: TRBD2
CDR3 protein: CASSPLAGGNGGELFF
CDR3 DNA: TGTGCCAGCAGTCCTCTAGCGGGAGGGAACGGCGGGGAGCTGTTTTTT

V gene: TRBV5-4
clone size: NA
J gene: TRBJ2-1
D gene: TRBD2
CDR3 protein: CASNGGTSGILKGYNEQFF
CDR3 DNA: TGTGCCAGCAACGGCGGGACTAGCGGGATTCTCAAGGGGTACAATGAGCAGTTCTTC

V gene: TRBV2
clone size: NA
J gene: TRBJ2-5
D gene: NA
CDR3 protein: CASSDRTAGTQETQYF
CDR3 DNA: TGTGCCAGCAGTGACCGGACCGCCGGGACTCAAGAGACCCAGTACTTC

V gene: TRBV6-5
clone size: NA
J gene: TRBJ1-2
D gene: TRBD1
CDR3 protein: CASSYRDSYGYTF
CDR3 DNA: TGTGCCAGCAGTTACAGGGACAGCTATGGCTACACCTTC

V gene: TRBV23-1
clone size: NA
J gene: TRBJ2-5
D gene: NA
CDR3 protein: CASSQSRRGGCGETQYF
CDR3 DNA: TGCGCCAGCAGTCAATCCAGAAGGGGAGGATGTGGAGAGACCCAGTACTTC

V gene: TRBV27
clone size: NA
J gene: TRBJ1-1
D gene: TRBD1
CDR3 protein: CASSLATGSGTEAFF
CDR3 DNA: TGTGCCAGCAGTTTAGCGACAGGGAGTGGCACTGAAGCTTTCTTT

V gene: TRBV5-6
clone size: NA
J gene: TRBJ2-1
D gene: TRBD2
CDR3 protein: CASSLGLAHNEQFF
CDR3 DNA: TGTGCCAGCAGCTTGGGACTAGCCCACAATGAGCAGTTCTTC

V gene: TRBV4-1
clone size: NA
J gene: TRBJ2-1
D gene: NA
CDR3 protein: CASSPHTGNEQFF
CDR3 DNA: TGCGCCAGCAGCCCTCATACAGGTAACGAGCAGTTCTTC

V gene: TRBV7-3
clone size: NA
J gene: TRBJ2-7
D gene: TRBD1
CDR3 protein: CASSSGQGSYEQYF
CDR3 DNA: TGTGCCAGCAGCTCGGGACAGGGCTCCTACGAGCAGTACTTC

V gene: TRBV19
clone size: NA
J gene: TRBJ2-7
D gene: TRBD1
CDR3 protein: CASSSPDRGTDRQYF
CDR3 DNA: TGTGCCAGTAGTAGCCCAGACAGGGGGACGGACCGGCAGTACTTC

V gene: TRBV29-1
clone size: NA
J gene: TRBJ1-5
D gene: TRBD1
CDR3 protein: CSVLLRTGLNQPQHF
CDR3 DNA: TGCAGCGTGCTCCTAAGGACAGGTCTCAATCAGCCCCAGCATTTT

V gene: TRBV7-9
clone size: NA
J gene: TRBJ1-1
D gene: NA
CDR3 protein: CASSLGGGRNTEAFF
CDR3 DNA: TGTGCCAGCAGCTTAGGGGGGGGAAGGAACACTGAAGCTTTCTTT

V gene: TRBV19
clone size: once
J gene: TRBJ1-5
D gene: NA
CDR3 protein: CASSRDMPPQHF
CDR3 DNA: TGTGCCAGTAGTAGGGACATGCCGCCCCAGCATTTT

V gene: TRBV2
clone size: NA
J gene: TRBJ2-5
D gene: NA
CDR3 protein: CASGRLQETQYF
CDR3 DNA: TGTGCCAGCGGGAGACTACAAGAGACCCAGTACTTC

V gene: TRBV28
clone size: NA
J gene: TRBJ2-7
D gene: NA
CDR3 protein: CASSYNYEQYF
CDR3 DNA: TGTGCCAGCAGTTACAACTACGAGCAGTACTTC

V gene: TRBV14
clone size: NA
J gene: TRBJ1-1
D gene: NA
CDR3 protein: CASSQDLAWTEAFF
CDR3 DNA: TGTGCCAGCAGCCAAGATTTGGCCTGGACTGAAGCTTTCTTT

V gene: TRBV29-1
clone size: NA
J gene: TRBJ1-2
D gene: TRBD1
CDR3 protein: CSAGNRQGDGYTF
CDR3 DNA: TGCAGCGCTGGTAATCGACAGGGAGACGGCTACACCTTC

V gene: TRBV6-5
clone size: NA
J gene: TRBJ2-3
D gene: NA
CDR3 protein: CASRALGDTQYF
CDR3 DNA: TGTGCCAGCAGGGCCCTTGGAGATACGCAGTATTTT